What follows are 14 T cell receptor beta chains derived from one specimen sequenced in a study of T cells after yellow fever vaccination. In TCRdb, the 5' RACE reads were re-called with MiXCR into one record per CDR3 protein. In the table there are about 340,000 distinct CDR3 sequences, 8.7% of which are singletons. Material: PBMCs, obtained on the day of the first yellow fever vaccination. All receptors derive from a man younger than 30 who received the YFV17D yellow fever vaccine.

This clonotype has a count of ten or more. This sequence joins TRBV7-3 and TRBJ2-3, with TRBD1 matching 8 bases. The CDR3 covers 14 residues. Per the germline V gene, CDR1 is SGHTA and CDR2 is FQGTGA. With 5 bases clipped from V and 6 bases from J, the junction kept 7 bases outside the gene matches. The CDR3 here is CASSRTGFIDTQYF. CDR3 in DNA: TGTGCCAGCAGCCGGACAGGGTTTATTGATACGCAGTATTTT.

This clonotype was observed a few times. This chain links TRBV6-5 with TRBJ1-1; D perhaps matches TRBD1 (5 bases). V shed 4 bases and J shed 0 bases, with 9 bases lying between them. CDR1 MNHEY and CDR2 SVGAGI come from the germline V gene. This CDR3 comprises 14 residues. The CDR3 here is CASSSAGMNTEAFF. CDR3 in DNA: TGTGCCAGCAGTTCAGCAGGGATGAACACTGAAGCTTTCTTT.

This clonotype was picked up a small number of times. The V and J genes are TRBV12-3 or TRBV12-4 and TRBJ2-7; D is possibly TRBD1 (5 bases). The CDR3 contains 13 residues. Trimming shortened V by 9 bases and J by 2 bases, and 14 bases separated the two germline ends. Here the CDR3 reads CARDTDKPYEQYV. The DNA for the CDR3 is TGTGCCAGAGACACGGACAAGCCCTACGAGCAGTACGTC.

The V and J genes are TRBV9 and TRBJ2-3; D unresolved. The CDR3 extends over 14 amino acids. The germline CDR1 and CDR2 sequences are SGDLS and YYNGEE. The V end lost 0 bases, the J end lost 4 bases, and 9 bases lay between the germline ends. CDR3 in amino acids: CASSVEGKPDTQYF. CDR3 sequence (DNA): TGTGCCAGCAGCGTAGAAGGGAAACCAGATACGCAGTATTTT. Filled out from reference TRBV9 and TRBJ2-3, the complete variable domain reads DSGVTQTPKHLITATGQRVTLRCSPRSGDLSVYWYQQSLDQGLQFLIQYYNGEERAKGNILERFSAQQFPDLHSELNLSSLELGDSALYFCASSVEGKPDTQYFGPGTRLTVL.

This clonotype was observed a few times. This chain joins TRBV10-3 and TRBJ2-2; D is ambiguous. The CDR3 has 14 residues. V was clipped by 10 bases and J by 1 base, with 13 bases between them. Germline V gene sequence: CDR1 ENHRY, CDR2 SYGVKD. In DNA, the CDR3 is TGTGCCACTAGACTTTCAGGGAACACCGGGGAGCTGTTTTTT. Amino acid sequence: CATRLSGNTGELFF.

This sequence joins TRBV2 and TRBJ1-5, with TRBD1 identical over 7 bases. Trimming at V came to 5 bases and at J to 3 bases, leaving 10 bases not matched to a gene. Germline V gene data show CDR1 as SNHLY and CDR2 as FYNNEI. This CDR3 contains 16 residues. For the CDR3, the DNA is TGTGCCAGCAGTCCCGGAAATACAGGGGCCAATCAGCCCCAGCATTTT. Translated, it gives CASSPGNTGANQPQHF.

V is TRBV6-2 or TRBV6-3 and J is TRBJ2-3; D unclear. Per germline, CDR1 MNHEY and CDR2 SVGEGT. With 6 bases removed from V and 0 bases from J, the gap between germline ends came to 19 bases. The CDR3 is made up of 17 amino acids. The CDR3 region is CASSPWSGPFSTDTQYF. CDR3 nucleotide sequence: TGTGCCAGCAGCCCTTGGTCAGGACCCTTTAGCACAGATACGCAGTATTTT.

The CDR3 nucleotides are TGCAGCGTTCTTCTGACAGACACAGATACGCAGTATTTT. Translated: CSVLLTDTDTQYF. The chain joins TRBV29-1 to TRBJ2-3; D is possibly TRBD1 (5 bases). Trimming shortened V by 5 bases and J by 2 bases, and 11 bases separated the two germline ends. This CDR3 comprises 13 residues. Germline CDR1 reads SQVTM; CDR2 reads ANQGSEA.

In its sample, this clonotype was seen a few times. The J gene is TRBJ1-4, the V gene TRBV6-4; D call uncertain. In germline, CDR1 is MRHNA, CDR2 SNTAGT. The CDR3 loop spans 14 amino acids. Trimming left V 7 bases short and J 4 bases short, with 13 bases between. Here the CDR3 reads CASKQYRINEKLFF. CDR3 bases: TGTGCCAGCAAACAATACAGAATTAATGAAAAACTGTTTTTT.

This clonotype was seen more than once but under ten times. This rearrangement joins TRBV7-2 to TRBJ2-7; 10 nucleotides agree with TRBD1. Germline values: CDR1 SGHTA, CDR2 FQGNSA. This CDR3 has 18 amino acids. Losses at the gene ends were 2 bases for V and 0 bases for J; bases not matched to a gene: 10. DNA for the CDR3: TGTGCCAGCAGCTTACGGGACAGGGGACCAAAAAGCTCCTACGAGCAGTACTTC. It specifies CASSLRDRGPKSSYEQYF.

CDR3 in DNA: TGTGCCAGCAGCTTACAGTATAGCAATCAGCCCCAGCATTTT. Its translation is CASSLQYSNQPQHF. The J gene is TRBJ1-5, the V gene TRBV7-9; no clear D gene. Germline V gives CDR1 SEHNR, CDR2 FQNEAQ (reference sequence). This CDR3 is 14 amino acids long. The V gene lost 2 bases and the J gene lost 0 bases, with 5 bases spanning the gap. Together with reference TRBV7-9 and TRBJ1-5, the CDR3 gives the full variable domain: DTGVSQNPRHKITKRGQNVTFRCDPISEHNRLYWYRQTLGQGPEFLTYFQNEAQLEKSRLLSDRFSAERPKGSFSTLEIQRTEQGDSAMYLCASSLQYSNQPQHFGDGTRLSIL.

This clonotype appeared a few times. The chain couples TRBV15 to TRBJ1-2; D possibly corresponds to TRBD1 (5 bases). Trimming removed 1 base from V and 8 bases from J, with 23 bases in between. Germline CDR1 reads LNHNV; CDR2 reads YYDKDF (reference sequence). CDR3 length: 17 amino acids. CDR3 in amino acids: CATSRGSGPVSPWGYTF. CDR3 sequence (DNA): TGTGCCACCAGCAGAGGATCGGGGCCGGTTTCCCCTTGGGGCTACACCTTC.

This clonotype was recorded a few times. The rearrangement joins TRBV20-1 to TRBJ1-3; 9 nucleotides line up with TRBD1. Germline CDR1 DFQATT, CDR2 SNEGSKA (reference sequence). This CDR3 region has 16 residues. V trimming: 4 bases; J trimming: 3 bases; junction bases outside the gene matches: 10. For the CDR3, the DNA is TGCAGTGCTACTTACAACAGGGGGCGAGTTGGAAACACCATATATTTT. This translates into CSATYNRGRVGNTIYF.

The chain employs TRBV4-3 and TRBJ2-7; the D is unclear. CDR3 length equals 13 residues. Trimming removed 1 base from V and 4 bases from J, with 8 bases in between. Germline V gene sequence: CDR1 LGHNA, CDR2 YSLEER. This chain's CDR3 is CASSQGPTYEQYF. The CDR3, as DNA: TGCGCCAGCAGCCAAGGGCCTACATACGAGCAGTACTTC.